The rows below give T cell receptor beta chains drawn from one sample of a study of graft-versus-host responses after intestinal transplantation. TCRdb keeps only in-frame clones here, not all; method: immunoSEQ multiplex PCR. There are around 96,000 clones in the sample; about 93% occur only once, and approximately 0.18% lies in the top ten. Their target antigens are unknown. The starting material was unstimulated CD4+ T cells sorted from spleen or lymph node cells, obtained before intestinal transplant. These TCRs come from a human donor who received an intestinal transplant. CDR3s include the opening cysteine and the closing phenylalanine or tryptophan. A D gene is named only where the DNA matches it firmly. Size values are once, few and many counts, or a class for expanded clones, and some rows have none.

D gene,clone size,V gene,J gene,CDR3 protein,CDR3 DNA
TRBD1,once,TRBV6-6,TRBJ1-5,CASSYVQGSNQPQHF,TGTGCCAGCAGTTACGTACAGGGGAGCAATCAGCCCCAGCATTTT
TRBD1,.,TRBV11-3,TRBJ1-6,CASSLDRDSPLHF,TGTGCCAGCAGCCTGGACAGGGATTCACCCCTCCACTTT
.,.,TRBV29-1,TRBJ2-1,CSVVGGPGQRYNEQFF,TGCAGCGTTGTCGGGGGTCCGGGACAGAGATACAATGAGCAGTTCTTC
.,.,TRBV7-7,TRBJ1-2,CASSLGPGGGYTF,TGTGCCAGCAGCTTAGGTCCCGGCGGGGGCTACACCTTC
.,.,TRBV9,TRBJ1-3,CASSGNTIYF,TGTGCCAGCTCAGGAAACACCATATATTTT
.,once,TRBV28,TRBJ2-2,CASNRYGELFF,TGTGCCAGCAATCGGTACGGGGAGCTGTTTTTT
.,.,TRBV6-1,TRBJ2-5,CASSESLRGTQYF,TGTGCCAGCAGTGAATCCCTCCGGGGGACCCAGTACTTC
TRBD1,few,TRBV5-1,TRBJ1-4,CASSPRTTGKNEKLFF,TGCGCCAGCAGCCCCCGAACGACAGGGAAGAATGAAAAACTGTTTTTT
.,.,TRBV6-5,TRBJ1-5,CASSYSSQSNQPQHF,TGTGCCAGCAGTTACTCGTCTCAGAGCAATCAGCCCCAGCATTTT
.,.,TRBV19,TRBJ1-3,CASSQGSGNTIYF,TGTGCCAGTAGTCAGGGATCTGGAAACACCATATATTTT
TRBD1,.,TRBV10-1,TRBJ2-1,CASSAFWEGQGGNEQFF,TGCGCCAGCAGTGCTTTTTGGGAGGGACAGGGGGGGAATGAGCAGTTCTTC
TRBD1,.,TRBV18,TRBJ1-6,CASSLLEGARNSPLHF,TGTGCCAGCTCACTACTCGAGGGGGCACGGAACTCACCCCTCCACTTT
.,.,TRBV6-5,TRBJ1-2,CASSREHGEHGYTF,TGTGCCAGCAGTCGCGAACACGGAGAGCATGGCTACACCTTC
.,once,TRBV19,TRBJ2-1,CAPLGSSYNEQFF,TGTGCCCCCCTGGGGAGCTCCTACAATGAGCAGTTCTTC
.,.,TRBV27,TRBJ2-7,CASSLSWAGYYEQYF,TGTGCCAGCAGTTTATCGTGGGCGGGGTACTACGAGCAGTACTTC
TRBD2,.,TRBV5-4,TRBJ2-5,CASTSGLGQETQYF,TGTGCCAGCACCTCCGGACTAGGCCAAGAGACCCAGTACTTC
TRBD2,.,TRBV29-1,TRBJ2-5,CSVEKGTSGRPGRQETQYF,TGCAGCGTTGAAAAGGGGACTAGCGGGAGGCCCGGGAGGCAAGAGACCCAGTACTTC
TRBD2,.,TRBV6-5,TRBJ2-7,CASSPLTSGGPHF,TGTGCCAGCAGTCCCCTCACTAGCGGGGGCCCTCACTTC
.,.,TRBV10-3,TRBJ1-1,CAISTGGQTTEAFF,TGTGCCATCAGTACAGGAGGGCAAACGACTGAAGCTTTCTTT
TRBD2,.,TRBV7-9,TRBJ2-5,CASSLGGLAGNQETQYF,TGTGCCAGCAGCTTAGGGGGACTAGCGGGGAACCAAGAGACCCAGTACTTC
.,.,TRBV2,TRBJ1-2,CASTKQQDRSNYGYTF,TGTGCCAGCACTAAGCAGCAGGACAGAAGCAACTATGGCTACACCTTC
TRBD2,.,TRBV5-4,TRBJ2-3,CASSTRGLAGLTDTQYF,TGTGCCAGCAGCACTCGTGGACTAGCGGGCCTCACAGATACGCAGTATTTT
.,.,TRBV20-1,TRBJ1-1,CSARGAAEAFF,TGCAGTGCTAGAGGTGCGGCTGAAGCTTTCTTT
TRBD1,.,TRBV5-4,TRBJ2-7,CASSLGTGRDYEQYF,TGTGCCAGCAGCTTAGGGACAGGGAGGGACTACGAGCAGTACTTC
TRBD1,.,TRBV5-1,TRBJ1-4,CASSWDSTNEKLFF,TGCGCCAGCAGCTGGGACAGCACAAATGAAAAACTGTTTTTT
TRBD1,.,TRBV19,TRBJ2-2,CASSTTGVVTGELFF,TGTGCCAGTAGTACGACAGGGGTGGTCACCGGGGAGCTGTTTTTT
.,.,TRBV2,TRBJ1-4,CASRRGPEKLFF,TGTGCCAGCAGACGGGGTCCGGAAAAACTGTTTTTT